These 6 T cell receptor beta chains came from one sample sequenced in a study of blood T cell repertoires in COVID-19. The table came from immunoSEQ multiplex PCR; TCRdb's copy has only in-frame clones and leaves some out. The repertoire holds 450,000 to 500,000 clones, with about 90% as singletons. Sequencing was done on a sample of PBMCs or T cells enriched from blood (not recorded which). All receptors derive from a woman under 30 who had recovered from COVID-19.

This clone appeared once. The chain combines TRBV2 with TRBJ1-2; weak D call: TRBD1 (6 bases). Looked up from germline, CDR1 is SNHLY and CDR2 is FYNNEI. The CDR3 sequence is 14 residues long. Trimming took off 3 bases at V and 5 bases at J, with 13 bases between the two ends. This CDR3 reads CASSDTGLGYGYTF. The DNA of the CDR3 is TGTGCCAGCAGTGACACAGGGCTTGGGTATGGCTACACCTTC.

The V gene is TRBV6-5, the J gene TRBJ1-2; 8 bases map to TRBD1. The CDR3 is made up of 14 amino acids. Germline CDR1 MNHEY, CDR2 SVGAGI. V lost 7 bases to trimming and J lost 1 base; unmatched junction nucleotides: 5. CDR3 sequence: CASTRGQVNYGYTF. The CDR3 DNA reads TGTGCCAGCACTAGGGGACAGGTTAACTATGGCTACACCTTC.

The V and J genes are TRBV9 and TRBJ2-7; tentative D call: TRBD2 (6 bases). V was clipped by 2 bases and J by 7 bases, with 13 bases between them. Per the germline V gene, CDR1 is SGDLS and CDR2 is YYNGEE. CDR3 length equals 13 residues. The CDR3 DNA reads as TGTGCCAGCAGCGTGGGACTCCTCCGGGAGCAGTACTTC. It codes for CASSVGLLREQYF.

The gene calls are TRBV18 and TRBJ1-4; no clear D. Germline V gene sequence: CDR1 KGHSH, CDR2 LQKENI. The CDR3 has 15 residues. Trimming stripped 4 bases from V and 7 bases from J, with 16 bases between. CDR3 amino acids: CASSLGLLPGEKLFF. In DNA, the CDR3 is TGTGCCAGCTCACTTGGACTTCTCCCGGGTGAAAAACTGTTTTTT.

This clone was observed a handful of times. The V and J genes are TRBV2 and TRBJ1-6, with D perhaps matching TRBD1 (5 bases). The V and J ends lost 3 bases and 9 bases respectively, with 15 bases between them. The CDR3 loop spans 15 amino acids. Germline V gene lookup returns CDR1 SNHLY and CDR2 FYNNEI. In DNA, the CDR3 is TGTGCCAGCAGTGAGAATAGGGAGGACATTTCACCCCTCCACTTT. This sequence encodes CASSENREDISPLHF.

The CDR3 DNA sequence: TGTGCCAGCAGCGTAGGGGGAACCGACAGGGCGGTTGGTAGCACCATATATTTT. It specifies CASSVGGTDRAVGSTIYF. J is TRBJ1-3 and V is TRBV9; 7 nucleotides line up with TRBD1. Looked up from germline, CDR1 is SGDLS and CDR2 is YYNGEE. V shed 0 bases and J 9 bases; nucleotides not matched to a gene: 18. This CDR3 spans 18 amino acids.